One and the same sample provided the 5 T cell receptor beta chains below, sequenced in a study of CD8 T cells in Susac syndrome. A quantity of about 0.5 to 1 ug RNA underwent reverse transcription using random hexamers. TCRdb passed the immunoSEQ multiplex PCR reads through MiXCR, listing each CDR3 protein once. The sample yields about 430,000 distinct CDR3 sequences, 85% to 90% seen once. The sequenced material came from CD8+ T cells from PBMCs. Source of these receptors: a human donor with multiple sclerosis.

The chain is built from TRBV5-6 and TRBJ1-5; tentatively, D is TRBD1 (5 bases). The CDR3 extends over 17 amino acids. Trimming left V 3 bases short and J 2 bases short, with 18 bases between. CDR1 is SGHDT and CDR2 is YYEEEE in the germline V gene. CDR3 sequence reads: CASSSGRGRVGNQPQHF. CDR3 DNA sequence: TGTGCCAGCAGCTCGGGCCGGGGCAGAGTTGGCAATCAGCCCCAGCATTTT.

V gene TRBV4-1 combines with J gene TRBJ2-7; the match to TRBD1 covers 9 bases. Germline-derived CDR1 and CDR2 are MGHRA and YSYEKL. Trimming took 2 bases from V and 5 from J; bases not matched to a gene: 1. This CDR3 is built from 13 residues. CDR3 nucleotide sequence: TGCGCCAGCAGCCAAAACAGGGGGCACGAGCAGTACTTC. Its protein product is CASSQNRGHEQYF.

This clonotype has only one observation. The chain combines TRBV2 with TRBJ1-5, with 9 bases matching TRBD1. Trimming removed 6 bases from V and 5 bases from J; junction bases left unmatched: 5. Germline V gives CDR1 SNHLY, CDR2 FYNNEI. This CDR3 has 14 amino acids. Here the CDR3 reads CASRGGQGDQPQHF. The DNA of the CDR3 is TGTGCCAGCAGGGGGGGACAGGGTGATCAGCCCCAGCATTTT.

The rearrangement joins TRBV7-8 to TRBJ2-1; TRBD2 matches at 13 bases. V was clipped by 8 bases and J by 6 bases; unmatched bases: 16. Per germline, CDR1 SGHVS and CDR2 FQNEAQ. The CDR3 length is 18 residues. The CDR3 reads CASYLPGLAGIFGNEQFF. In DNA, the CDR3 is TGTGCCAGCTACCTACCGGGACTAGCGGGAATATTTGGCAATGAGCAGTTCTTC.

The chain employs TRBV27 and TRBJ1-1; D is uncertain. Trimming removed 10 bases at V and 4 bases at J, with 10 bases between. This CDR3 contains 11 residues. The germline V gene encodes CDR1 MNHEY and CDR2 SMNVEV (reference sequence). DNA of the CDR3: TGTGCCACCTGGACGGGCACTGAAGCTTTCTTT. It specifies CATWTGTEAFF.